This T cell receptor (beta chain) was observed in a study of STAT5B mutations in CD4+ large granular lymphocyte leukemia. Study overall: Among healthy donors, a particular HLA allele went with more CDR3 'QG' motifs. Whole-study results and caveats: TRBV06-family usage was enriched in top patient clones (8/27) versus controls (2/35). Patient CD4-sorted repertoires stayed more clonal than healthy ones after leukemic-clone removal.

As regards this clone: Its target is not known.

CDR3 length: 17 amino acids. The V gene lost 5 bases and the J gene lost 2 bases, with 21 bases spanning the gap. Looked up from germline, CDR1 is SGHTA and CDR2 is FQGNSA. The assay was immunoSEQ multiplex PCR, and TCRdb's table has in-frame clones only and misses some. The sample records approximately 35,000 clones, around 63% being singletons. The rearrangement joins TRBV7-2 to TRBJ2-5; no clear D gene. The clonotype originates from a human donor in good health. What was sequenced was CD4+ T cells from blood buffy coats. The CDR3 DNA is TGTGCCAGCAGCCCCGCTTCAGTGTTCCCTAAACAAGAGACCCAGTACTTC. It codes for CASSPASVFPKQETQYF.